The 18 T cell receptor beta chains given below trace back to one sample, sequenced in a study of CD8 T cells in Susac syndrome. Random hexamers were used to reverse transcribe the RNA input (about 0.5 to 1 ug). MiXCR, run by TCRdb on the immunoSEQ multiplex PCR reads, gives a single entry per CDR3 protein. Here the sample spans some 130,000 distinct CDR3 sequences, 85% to 95% being singletons. The sequenced material came from CD8+ T cells from PBMCs. The receptor source for this set is a human donor with Susac syndrome.

CDR3 coding DNA: TGTGCCAGCGCTCTGGGACACTCCGGGGGGGAGACCCAGTACTTC. Translation gives CASALGHSGGETQYF. The chain couples TRBV19 to TRBJ2-5; weak D call: TRBD2 (7 bases). Germline V gene lookup returns CDR1 LNHDA and CDR2 SQIVND (reference sequence). V lost 9 bases to trimming and J lost 5 bases, with 22 bases between them. The CDR3 sequence is 15 residues long.

The V and J genes are TRBV30 and TRBJ2-1; TRBD1 might be the D (5 bases). Germline lookup yields CDR1 GTSNPN and CDR2 SVGIG (reference sequence). V dropped 0 bases and J dropped 7 bases, with 10 bases sitting between them. CDR3 size: 13 residues. CDR3 residues: CAWSVIAGNEQFF. The DNA for the CDR3 is TGTGCCTGGAGTGTCATCGCAGGGAATGAGCAGTTCTTC.

The gene calls are TRBV6-1 and TRBJ1-1, with 8 bases lining up with TRBD1. V gave up 7 bases and J gave up 4 bases; unmatched junction bases: 5. The CDR3 covers 13 residues. Germline lookup yields CDR1 MNHNS and CDR2 SASEGT. The CDR3 protein is CASTGTGGTEAFF. The CDR3 region has the DNA TGTGCCAGCACCGGGACAGGCGGCACTGAAGCTTTCTTT.

The V call is TRBV7-8, the J call TRBJ2-2; D gene unclear. Deletions cut 4 bases from V and 6 bases from J, with 9 bases between. The CDR3 is 13 residues long. Germline CDR1 reads SGHVS; CDR2 reads FQNEAQ. CDR3 nucleotides: TGTGCCAGCAGCTCATACCCGTCCGGGGAGCTGTTTTTT. Translating gives CASSSYPSGELFF.

This chain connects TRBV5-1 to TRBJ1-1; D gene ambiguous. V gave up 2 bases and J gave up 1 base, with 6 bases separating them. This CDR3 has 13 residues. Germline V lookup: CDR1 SGHRS, CDR2 YFSETQ. CDR3 sequence (DNA): TGCGCCAGCAGCTTAACTCAGAACACTGAAGCTTTCTTT. Its translation: CASSLTQNTEAFF.

The chain joins TRBV25-1 to TRBJ1-1; D is perhaps TRBD1 (6 bases). The CDR3 totals 12 residues. Trimming shortened V by 8 bases and J by 9 bases, and 16 bases separated the two germline ends. In germline, CDR1 is MGHDK, CDR2 SYGVNS. The CDR3 loop is CASVSYRAKAFF. CDR3 in DNA: TGTGCCAGCGTGAGCTACAGGGCGAAAGCTTTCTTT.

The chain has TRBV7-3 and TRBJ2-3; 8 bases map to TRBD2. The CDR3 covers 15 residues. Germline CDR1 reads SGHTA; CDR2 reads FQGTGA. The J segment lost 4 bases and the V segment lost 0 bases, leaving 3 bases of the junction unmatched. The CDR3 here is CASSLTPGLADTQYF. The CDR3 nucleotides read TGTGCCAGCAGCTTAACACCGGGACTAGCAGATACGCAGTATTTT.

The gene calls are TRBV28 and TRBJ2-1; TRBD1 is a possible D gene (6 bases). Trimming stripped 7 bases from V and 7 bases from J, with 20 bases between. Germline CDR1 and CDR2: MDHEN and SYDVKM. This CDR3 region has 15 residues. The CDR3 reads CASIRRDTGKNEQFF. As DNA, the CDR3 is TGTGCCAGCATTCGCCGGGACACCGGGAAAAATGAGCAGTTCTTC.

The CDR3 here is CASSLHGGRSYNEQFF. The CDR3 DNA is TGTGCCAGCAGCCTCCACGGGGGACGTTCCTACAATGAGCAGTTCTTC. V usage is TRBV3-1 and J usage is TRBJ2-1; TRBD2 is a possible D gene (6 bases). CDR1 is LGHDT and CDR2 is YNNKEL in the germline V gene (reference sequence). This CDR3 is built from 16 residues. The V end lost 4 bases, the J end lost 1 base, and 14 bases lay between the germline ends.

V is TRBV12-3 or TRBV12-4 and J is TRBJ2-7, with TRBD1 matching 9 bases. V shed 8 bases and J 5 bases; nucleotides not matched to a gene: 10. The CDR3 is 14 amino acids. The CDR3 nucleotides are TGTGCCAGCCGAGGAGGGACAGGGCCAAACGAGCAGTACTTC. As protein: CASRGGTGPNEQYF.

J is TRBJ2-5 and V is TRBV20-1, with 14 bases fitting TRBD2. Germline trimming cut 3 bases from V and 5 bases from J; bases unmatched to any gene: 8. Germline-derived CDR1 and CDR2 are DFQATT and SNEGSKA (reference sequence). The CDR3 covers 16 residues. The CDR3 region is CSARVTSGRARETQYF. CDR3 coding DNA: TGCAGTGCTAGGGTGACTAGCGGGAGGGCTCGGGAGACCCAGTACTTC.

This chain joins TRBV30 and TRBJ2-5; D gene ambiguous. Deletions cut 0 bases from V and 5 bases from J, with 13 bases between. This CDR3 contains 14 residues. Germline V lookup: CDR1 GTSNPN, CDR2 SVGIG (reference sequence). The CDR3 region has the DNA TGTGCCTGGAGTGTACAACCCGTGCGGGAGACCCAGTACTTC. Amino acid sequence: CAWSVQPVRETQYF.

V usage is TRBV7-6 and J usage is TRBJ2-5, with 7 nucleotides matching TRBD1. This CDR3 has 15 amino acids. V gave up 5 bases and J gave up 1 base; unmatched junction bases: 7. Looked up from germline, CDR1 is SGHVS and CDR2 is FNYEAQ. CDR3 region: CASSTGTALQETQYF. DNA for the CDR3: TGTGCCAGCAGCACCGGGACAGCGCTCCAAGAGACCCAGTACTTC.

The chain has TRBV28 and TRBJ2-5; no firm D call. V shed 1 base and J shed 5 bases, with 11 bases lying between them. Germline V gene sequence: CDR1 MDHEN, CDR2 SYDVKM. The CDR3 runs to 14 residues. The CDR3 reads CASSLLSGIETQYF. CDR3 nucleotide sequence: TGTGCCAGCAGTTTATTGTCTGGGATCGAGACCCAGTACTTC.

The rearrangement uses TRBV15 and TRBJ1-5, with D unclear. This CDR3 spans 15 amino acids. The V end was cut by 0 bases, the J end by 3 bases, with 9 bases between. The germline CDR1 and CDR2 sequences are LNHNV and YYDKDF (reference sequence). The CDR3 region has the DNA TGTGCCACCAGCAGAGATCTCGGGGACAATCAGCCCCAGCATTTT. Its translation is CATSRDLGDNQPQHF.

The rearrangement uses TRBV5-4 and TRBJ2-2; D uncertain. This CDR3 comprises 11 residues. From germline, CDR1 is SGHNT and CDR2 YYREEE (reference sequence). Trimming took 7 bases from V and 5 from J, leaving 6 bases between them. The DNA for the CDR3 is TGTGCCAGCTACGGGACCGGGGAGCTGTTTTTT. Translating gives CASYGTGELFF.

This chain connects TRBV7-9 to TRBJ2-1; D gene uncertain. This CDR3 is 12 amino acids long. Trimming shortened V by 4 bases and J by 9 bases, and 10 bases separated the two germline ends. CDR1 is SEHNR, CDR2 FQNEAQ, per germline (reference sequence). The CDR3 nucleotides are TGTGCCAGCAGCTACGAGCCTTTTGAGCAGTTCTTC. Translating it yields CASSYEPFEQFF.

This sequence joins TRBV3-1 and TRBJ2-1; 9 bases fit TRBD2. The CDR3 has 15 amino acids. V was pared by 3 bases and J by 8 bases, with 8 bases of the junction left unmatched. Germline CDR1 and CDR2: LGHDT and YNNKEL (reference sequence). The CDR3 bases are TGTGCCAGCAGCCAGGGTAGCGGGAGAGGGGATGAGCAGTTCTTC. The encoded protein is CASSQGSGRGDEQFF.